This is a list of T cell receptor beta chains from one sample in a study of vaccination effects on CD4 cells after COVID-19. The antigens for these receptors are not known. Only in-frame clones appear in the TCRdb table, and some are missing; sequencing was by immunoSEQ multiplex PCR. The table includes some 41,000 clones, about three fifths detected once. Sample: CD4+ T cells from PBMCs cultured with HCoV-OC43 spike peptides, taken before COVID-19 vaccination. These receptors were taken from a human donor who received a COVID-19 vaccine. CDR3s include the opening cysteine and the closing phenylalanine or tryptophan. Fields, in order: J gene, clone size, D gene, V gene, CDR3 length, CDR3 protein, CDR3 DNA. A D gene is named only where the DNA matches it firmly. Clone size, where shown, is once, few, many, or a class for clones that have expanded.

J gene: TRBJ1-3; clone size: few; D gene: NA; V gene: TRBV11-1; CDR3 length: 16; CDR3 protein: CASSLGYDHSGNTIYF; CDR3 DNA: TGTGCCAGCAGCTTAGGATACGACCACTCTGGAAACACCATATATTTT
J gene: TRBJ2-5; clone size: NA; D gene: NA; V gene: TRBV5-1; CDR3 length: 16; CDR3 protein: CASSLEWGGSGETQYF; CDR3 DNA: TGCGCCAGCAGCTTGGAATGGGGAGGTAGTGGAGAGACCCAGTACTTC
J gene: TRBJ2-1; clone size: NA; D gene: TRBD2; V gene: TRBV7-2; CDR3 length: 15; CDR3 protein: CASRRTSGGPNEQFF; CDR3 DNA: TGTGCCAGCAGAAGGACTAGCGGGGGACCCAATGAGCAGTTCTTC
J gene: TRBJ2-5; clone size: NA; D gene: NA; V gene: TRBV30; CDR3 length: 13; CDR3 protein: CAWETDRQETQYF; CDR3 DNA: TGTGCCTGGGAAACGGACAGACAAGAGACCCAGTACTTC
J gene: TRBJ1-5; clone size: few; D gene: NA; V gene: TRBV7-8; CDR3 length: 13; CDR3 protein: CASSLERGQPQHF; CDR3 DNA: TGTGCCAGCAGCTTAGAACGAGGTCAGCCCCAGCATTTT
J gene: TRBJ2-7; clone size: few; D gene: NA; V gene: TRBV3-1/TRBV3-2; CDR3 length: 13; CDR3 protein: CASSQDPLYEQYF; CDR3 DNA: TGTGCCAGCAGCCAAGATCCCCTGTACGAGCAGTACTTC
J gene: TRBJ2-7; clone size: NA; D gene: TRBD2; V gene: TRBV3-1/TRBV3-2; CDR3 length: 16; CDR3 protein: CASSQGLGTSGYEQYF; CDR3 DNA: TGTGCCAGCAGCCAGGGGCTAGGGACTAGCGGTTACGAGCAGTACTTC
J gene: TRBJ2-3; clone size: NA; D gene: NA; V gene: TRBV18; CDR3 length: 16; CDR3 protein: CASSPLGGPSTDTQYF; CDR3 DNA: TGTGCCAGCTCACCACTAGGGGGGCCCAGCACAGATACGCAGTATTTT
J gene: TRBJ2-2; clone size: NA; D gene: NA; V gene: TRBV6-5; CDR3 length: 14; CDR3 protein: CASTAGADPGELFF; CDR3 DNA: TGTGCCAGCACGGCAGGGGCCGATCCCGGGGAGCTGTTTTTT
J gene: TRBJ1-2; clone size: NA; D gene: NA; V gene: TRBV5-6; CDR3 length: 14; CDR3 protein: CASSSLQGNYGYTF; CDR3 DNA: TGTGCCAGCAGCTCACTACAGGGTAACTATGGCTACACCTTC
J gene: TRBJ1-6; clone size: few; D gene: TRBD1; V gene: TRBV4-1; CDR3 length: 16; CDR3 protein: CASSQDRTGVVSPLHF; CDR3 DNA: TGCGCCAGCAGCCAAGATAGGACAGGGGTGGTTTCACCCCTCCACTTT
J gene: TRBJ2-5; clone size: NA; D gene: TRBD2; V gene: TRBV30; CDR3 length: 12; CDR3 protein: CASLAGQGTQYF; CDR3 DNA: TGTGCCTCGCTAGCGGGGCAGGGGACCCAGTACTTC
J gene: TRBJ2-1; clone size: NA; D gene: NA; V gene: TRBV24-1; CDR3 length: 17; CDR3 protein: CATSDGARGGTYNEQFF; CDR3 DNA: TGTGCCACCAGTGATGGCGCTAGGGGCGGGACCTACAATGAGCAGTTCTTC
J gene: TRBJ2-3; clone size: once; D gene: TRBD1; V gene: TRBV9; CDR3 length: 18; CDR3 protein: CASSVGTGGSTGTDTQYF; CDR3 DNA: TGTGCCAGCAGCGTAGGGACAGGGGGCTCCACTGGCACAGATACGCAGTATTTT
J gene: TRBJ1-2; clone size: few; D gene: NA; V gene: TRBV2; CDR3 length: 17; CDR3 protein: CASSGRRGQKSDYGYTF; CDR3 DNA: TGTGCCAGCAGTGGTAGGAGGGGTCAAAAAAGTGACTATGGCTACACCTTC
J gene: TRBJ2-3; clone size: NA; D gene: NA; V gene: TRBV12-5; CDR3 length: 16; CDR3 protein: CASGLVLGPKADTQYF; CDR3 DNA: TGTGCTAGTGGTTTGGTACTGGGACCTAAAGCAGATACGCAGTATTTT
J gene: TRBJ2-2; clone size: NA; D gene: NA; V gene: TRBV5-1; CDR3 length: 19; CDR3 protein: CASRIFFRRGRYNTGELFF; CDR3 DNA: TGCGCCAGCAGAATCTTTTTTCGACGGGGCAGGTACAACACCGGGGAGCTGTTTTTT
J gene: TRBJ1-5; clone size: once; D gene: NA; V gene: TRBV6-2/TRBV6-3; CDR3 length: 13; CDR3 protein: CASSWEGLQPQHF; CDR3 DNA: TGTGCCAGCAGTTGGGAGGGTTTACAGCCCCAGCATTTT
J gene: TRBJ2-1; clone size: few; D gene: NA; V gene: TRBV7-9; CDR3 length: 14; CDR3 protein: CASSLGAGIGEQFF; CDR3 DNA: TGTGCCAGCAGCTTAGGAGCAGGGATAGGGGAGCAGTTCTTC
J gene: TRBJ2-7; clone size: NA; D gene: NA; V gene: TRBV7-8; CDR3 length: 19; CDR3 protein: CASSAKAKDRDLSSYEQYF; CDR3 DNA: TGTGCCAGCAGCGCAAAGGCTAAGGACCGGGACTTGAGCTCCTACGAGCAGTACTTC
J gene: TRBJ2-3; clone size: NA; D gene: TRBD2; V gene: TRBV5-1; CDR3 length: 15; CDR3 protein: CASSFPSGGSDTQYF; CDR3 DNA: TGCGCCAGCAGCTTCCCTAGCGGGGGGTCGGATACGCAGTATTTT
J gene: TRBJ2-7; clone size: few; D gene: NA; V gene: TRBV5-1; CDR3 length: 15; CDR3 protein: CASSLEMRIQDEQYF; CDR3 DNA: TGCGCCAGCAGCTTGGAAATGAGAATTCAAGACGAGCAGTACTTC
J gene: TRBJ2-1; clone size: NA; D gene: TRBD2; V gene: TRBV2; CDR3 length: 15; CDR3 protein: CASGLAGGSYNEQFF; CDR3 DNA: TGTGCCAGCGGCTTGGCGGGAGGCTCCTACAATGAGCAGTTCTTC
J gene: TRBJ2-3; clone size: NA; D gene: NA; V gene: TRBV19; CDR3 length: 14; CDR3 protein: CASSISGSTDTQYF; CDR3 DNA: TGTGCCAGTAGTATTAGTGGTAGCACAGATACGCAGTATTTT
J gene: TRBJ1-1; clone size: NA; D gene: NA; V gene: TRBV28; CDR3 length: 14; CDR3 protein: CASSPGGMNTEAFF; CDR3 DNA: TGTGCCAGCAGCCCCGGGGGCATGAACACTGAAGCTTTCTTT
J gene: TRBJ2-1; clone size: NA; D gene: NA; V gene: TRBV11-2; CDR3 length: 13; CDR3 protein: CASSLERPNEQFF; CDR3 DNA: TGTGCCAGCAGCTTAGAGAGACCCAATGAGCAGTTCTTC
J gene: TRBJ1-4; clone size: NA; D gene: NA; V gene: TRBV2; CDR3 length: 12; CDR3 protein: CASREGKGKLFF; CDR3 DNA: TGTGCCAGCCGAGAGGGTAAAGGAAAACTGTTTTTT
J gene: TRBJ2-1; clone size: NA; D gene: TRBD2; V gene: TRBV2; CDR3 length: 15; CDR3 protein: CASSSAGEAYNEQFF; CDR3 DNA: TGTGCCAGCAGTTCAGCGGGGGAGGCCTACAATGAGCAGTTCTTC
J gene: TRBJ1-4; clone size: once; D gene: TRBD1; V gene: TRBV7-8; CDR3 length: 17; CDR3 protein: CASSPDRVSARGEKLFF; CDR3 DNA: TGTGCCAGCAGCCCCGACAGGGTATCCGCCCGCGGGGAAAAACTGTTTTTT
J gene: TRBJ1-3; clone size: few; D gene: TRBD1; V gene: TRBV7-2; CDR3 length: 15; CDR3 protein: CASSLGRGRGNTIYF; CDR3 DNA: TGTGCCAGCAGCTTAGGCAGGGGGCGTGGAAACACCATATATTTT
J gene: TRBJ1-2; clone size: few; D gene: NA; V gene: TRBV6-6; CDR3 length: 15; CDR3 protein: CASWMVASSAEGYTF; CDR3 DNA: TGTGCCAGCTGGATGGTCGCTTCCTCAGCAGAGGGCTACACCTTC
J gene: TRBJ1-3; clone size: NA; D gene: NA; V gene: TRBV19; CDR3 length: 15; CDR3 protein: CASTSTGSSGNTIYF; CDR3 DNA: TGTGCCAGTACCTCGACTGGGAGCTCTGGAAACACCATATATTTT
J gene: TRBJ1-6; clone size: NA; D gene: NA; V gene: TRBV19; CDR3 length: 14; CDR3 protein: CASSIRPGNSPLHF; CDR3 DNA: TGTGCCAGTAGTATAAGGCCAGGGAATTCACCCCTCCACTTT
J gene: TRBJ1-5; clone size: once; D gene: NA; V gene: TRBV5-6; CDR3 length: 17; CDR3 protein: CASSPSGQYYSNQPQHF; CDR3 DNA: TGTGCCAGCAGCCCGTCGGGTCAGTACTATAGCAATCAGCCCCAGCATTTT
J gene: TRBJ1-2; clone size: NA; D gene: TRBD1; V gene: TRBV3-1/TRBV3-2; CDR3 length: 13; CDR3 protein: CASSPRQGNGYTF; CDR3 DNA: TGTGCCAGCAGCCCCCGACAGGGAAATGGCTACACCTTC
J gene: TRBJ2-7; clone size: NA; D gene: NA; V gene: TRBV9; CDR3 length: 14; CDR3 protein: CASSEGQLSYEQYF; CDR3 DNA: TGTGCCAGCAGCGAAGGACAGCTCTCCTACGAGCAGTACTTC
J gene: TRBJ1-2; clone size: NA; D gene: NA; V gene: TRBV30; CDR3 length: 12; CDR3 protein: CAWDRNTYGYTF; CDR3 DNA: TGTGCCTGGGACAGGAATACCTATGGCTACACCTTC
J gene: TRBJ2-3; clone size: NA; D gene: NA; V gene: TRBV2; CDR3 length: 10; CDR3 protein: CASSTGTQYF; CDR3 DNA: TGTGCCAGCTCTACGGGTACGCAGTATTTT
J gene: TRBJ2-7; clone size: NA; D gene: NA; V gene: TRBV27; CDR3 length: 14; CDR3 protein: CASSLVGGDYEQYF; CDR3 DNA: TGTGCCAGCAGTTTGGTAGGGGGAGACTACGAGCAGTACTTC
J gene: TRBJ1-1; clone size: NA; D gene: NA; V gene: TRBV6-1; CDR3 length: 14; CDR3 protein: CASSESRGGTEAFF; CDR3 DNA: TGTGCCAGCAGTGAAAGTAGGGGGGGGACTGAAGCTTTCTTT
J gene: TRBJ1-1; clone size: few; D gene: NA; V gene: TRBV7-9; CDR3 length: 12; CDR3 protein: CASRIEAPRAFF; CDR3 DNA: TGTGCCAGCAGAATCGAGGCCCCGAGAGCTTTCTTT
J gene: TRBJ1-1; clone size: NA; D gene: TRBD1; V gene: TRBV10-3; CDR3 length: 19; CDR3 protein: CAISVGYLGQGRMNTEAFF; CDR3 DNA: TGTGCCATCAGTGTCGGTTACTTGGGACAGGGCCGTATGAACACTGAAGCTTTCTTT
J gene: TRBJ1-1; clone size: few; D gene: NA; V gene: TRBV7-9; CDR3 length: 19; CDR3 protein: CASSRPWGGVVGLNTEAFF; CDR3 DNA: TGTGCCAGCAGCCGCCCGTGGGGAGGGGTAGTGGGCTTGAACACTGAAGCTTTCTTT
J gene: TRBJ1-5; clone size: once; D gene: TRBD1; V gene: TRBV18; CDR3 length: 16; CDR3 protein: CASSPPGTGGGQPQHF; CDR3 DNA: TGTGCCAGCTCACCCCCCGGGACAGGGGGAGGGCAGCCCCAGCATTTT
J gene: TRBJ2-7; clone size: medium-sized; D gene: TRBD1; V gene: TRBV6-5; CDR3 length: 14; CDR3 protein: CATTGTGSNYEQYF; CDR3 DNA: TGTGCCACCACCGGGACAGGGAGCAACTACGAGCAGTACTTC
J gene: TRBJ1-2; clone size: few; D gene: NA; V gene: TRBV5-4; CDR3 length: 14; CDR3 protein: CASSLALHGYGYTF; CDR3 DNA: TGTGCCAGCAGCTTGGCGCTACACGGGTATGGCTACACCTTC
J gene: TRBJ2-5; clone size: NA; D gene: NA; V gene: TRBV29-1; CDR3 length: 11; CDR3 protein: CSGGAEETQYF; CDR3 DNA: TGCAGCGGCGGGGCAGAAGAGACCCAGTACTTC
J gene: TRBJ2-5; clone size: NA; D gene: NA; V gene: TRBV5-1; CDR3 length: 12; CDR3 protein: CASEGSQETQYF; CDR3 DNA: TGCGCCAGCGAAGGGTCGCAAGAGACCCAGTACTTC
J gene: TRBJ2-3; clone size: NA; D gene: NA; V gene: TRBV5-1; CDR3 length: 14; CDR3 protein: CASKDRTDTDTQYF; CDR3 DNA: TGCGCCAGCAAGGACCGGACGGATACAGATACGCAGTATTTT
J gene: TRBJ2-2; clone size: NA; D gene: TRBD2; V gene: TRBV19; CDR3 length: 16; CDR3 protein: CASSMSGTLDTGELFF; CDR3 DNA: TGTGCCAGTAGTATGAGCGGGACCCTGGACACCGGGGAGCTGTTTTTT
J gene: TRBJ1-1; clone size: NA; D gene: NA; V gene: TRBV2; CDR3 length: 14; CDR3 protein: CASSERGADTEAFF; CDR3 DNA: TGTGCCAGCAGTGAACGGGGGGCGGACACTGAAGCTTTCTTT
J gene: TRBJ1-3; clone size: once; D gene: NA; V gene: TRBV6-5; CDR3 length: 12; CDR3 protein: CASREAGNTIYF; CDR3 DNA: TGTGCCAGCAGAGAGGCGGGGAACACCATATATTTT
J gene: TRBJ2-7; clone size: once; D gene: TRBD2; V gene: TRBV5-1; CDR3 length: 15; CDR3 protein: CASSMLADGNYEQYF; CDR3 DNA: TGCGCCAGCAGCATGCTAGCGGATGGCAACTACGAGCAGTACTTC
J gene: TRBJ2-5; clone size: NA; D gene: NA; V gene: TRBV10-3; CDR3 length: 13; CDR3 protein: CAIRRLEEETQYF; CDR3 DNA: TGTGCCATCAGAAGGCTAGAGGAAGAGACCCAGTACTTC
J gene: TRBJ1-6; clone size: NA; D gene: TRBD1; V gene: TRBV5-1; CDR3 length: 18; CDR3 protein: CASSPVVGTGGIRGPLHF; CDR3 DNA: TGCGCCAGCAGCCCCGTCGTCGGGACAGGGGGAATAAGGGGGCCCCTCCACTTT
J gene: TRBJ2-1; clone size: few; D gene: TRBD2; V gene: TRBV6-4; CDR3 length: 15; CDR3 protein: CASSAGTSGDNEQFF; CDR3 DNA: TGTGCCAGCAGTGCCGGGACTAGCGGGGACAATGAGCAGTTCTTC
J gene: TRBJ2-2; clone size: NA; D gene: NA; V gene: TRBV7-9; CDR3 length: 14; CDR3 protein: CASSLHPNTGELFF; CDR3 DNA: TGTGCCAGCAGCTTACATCCGAACACCGGGGAGCTGTTTTTT
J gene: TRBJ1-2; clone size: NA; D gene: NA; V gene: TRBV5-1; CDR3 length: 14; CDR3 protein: CASSLTPDNYGYTF; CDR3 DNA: TGCGCCAGCAGCTTGACGCCGGATAACTATGGCTACACCTTC
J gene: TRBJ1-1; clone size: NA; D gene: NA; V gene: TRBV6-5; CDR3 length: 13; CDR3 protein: CASIPGAYTEAFF; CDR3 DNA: TGTGCCAGCATCCCGGGGGCCTACACTGAAGCTTTCTTT